Below, 16 T cell receptor beta chains from the same sample are listed, as sequenced in a study of identical twins. TCRdb ran MiXCR on the 5' RACE reads and lists one entry per CDR3 protein. This repertoire shows 1.5 million to 2 million distinct CDR3 sequences, under 35% found once; its top ten account for approximately 0.29%. Sequences were obtained from cord blood. The receptors shown here come from a newborn girl in good health.

This clonotype was counted at least ten times. The V and J genes are TRBV6-1 and TRBJ1-6; D gene uncertain. V shed 0 bases and J shed 11 bases, with 14 bases lying between them. Germline V gene sequence: CDR1 MNHNS, CDR2 SASEGT. The CDR3 is 15 amino acids. CDR3 nucleotide sequence: TGTGCCAGCAGTGAAGCAGAGAATTCCTCGGCACCCCTCCACTTT. This translates into CASSEAENSSAPLHF.

This clonotype was counted many times. The chain uses TRBV3-1 and TRBJ2-7; possibly TRBD1 for D (6 bases). This CDR3 has 14 residues. Trimming stripped 3 bases from V and 2 bases from J, with 11 bases between. Per germline, CDR1 LGHDT and CDR2 YNNKEL (reference sequence). CDR3 amino acids: CASSQTGPPYEQYF. CDR3 bases: TGTGCCAGCAGCCAGACAGGTCCTCCCTACGAGCAGTACTTC.

The chain is built from TRBV6-5 and TRBJ2-1; D may be TRBD1 or TRBD2 (5 bases each). CDR3 length: 20 amino acids. Germline values: CDR1 MNHEY, CDR2 SVGAGI. V gave up 0 bases and J gave up 3 bases, with 24 bases separating them. The CDR3 loop is CASSYSTVGGKVRDYNEQFF. The CDR3 nucleotides are TGTGCCAGCAGTTACTCGACGGTTGGGGGTAAGGTGAGAGACTACAATGAGCAGTTCTTC.

The chain couples TRBV4-2 to TRBJ2-1, with D possibly being TRBD2 (6 bases). The CDR3 is made up of 16 amino acids. The germline gives CDR1 LGHNA, CDR2 YNFKEQ. V was cut by 3 bases and J by 8 bases, with 20 bases left in between. The CDR3 sequence is CASSHVKIVGGHEQFF. The CDR3 region has the DNA TGTGCCAGCAGCCATGTGAAGATCGTCGGGGGACATGAGCAGTTCTTC.

The chain has TRBV20-1 and TRBJ1-5; unclear D gene. Germline assignment: CDR1 DFQATT and CDR2 SNEGSKA (reference sequence). This CDR3 has 13 residues. Trimming pared 3 bases from V and 2 bases from J, leaving 8 bases between. The CDR3 reads CSASSGGNQPQHF. DNA for the CDR3: TGCAGTGCTAGCTCCGGAGGCAATCAGCCCCAGCATTTT.

The rearrangement uses TRBV12-3 or TRBV12-4 and TRBJ2-5; 15 positions match TRBD2. The CDR3 extends over 16 amino acids. J gave up 11 bases and V 5 bases, and 12 bases lay outside the gene matches. The CDR3 loop is CASSVGLAGGNNEQYF. The CDR3 DNA sequence: TGTGCCAGCAGTGTGGGACTAGCGGGGGGAAACAATGAGCAGTACTTC.

The chain combines TRBV4-1 with TRBJ2-5, with D possibly TRBD2 on 6 matching bases. CDR1 is MGHRA and CDR2 is YSYEKL in the germline V gene. V lost 0 bases, J lost 1 base, and 9 bases lay in between. The CDR3 covers 15 residues. The CDR3 here is CASSQEGSGQETQYF. In DNA form, the CDR3 reads TGCGCCAGCAGCCAAGAAGGTAGCGGCCAAGAGACCCAGTACTTC.

The table lists this clonotype with a few counts. J is TRBJ2-2 and V is TRBV11-2; D is unclear. Trimming left V 4 bases short and J 1 base short, with 7 bases between. Germline CDR1 and CDR2: SGHAT and FQNNGV. The CDR3 is 14 residues long. CDR3 in amino acids: CASSSPRNTGELFF. The CDR3 DNA reads as TGTGCCAGCAGCTCCCCTAGGAACACCGGGGAGCTGTTTTTT.

Ten or more counts support this clonotype. The rearrangement links TRBV7-8 to TRBJ1-4, with a tentative D call TRBD1 (5 bases). The CDR3 spans 17 residues. Trimming took 4 bases from V and 6 from J, leaving 21 bases between them. Germline V gives CDR1 SGHVS, CDR2 FQNEAQ. CDR3 sequence (DNA): TGTGCCAGCAGCTCCCGGGACGGATATCGCAAGGATGAAAAACTGTTTTTT. Protein product: CASSSRDGYRKDEKLFF.

This chain connects TRBV20-1 to TRBJ2-1; TRBD2 matches at 13 bases. This CDR3 has 15 amino acids. Germline trimming cut 6 bases from V and 8 bases from J; bases unmatched to any gene: 10. Germline CDR1 DFQATT, CDR2 SNEGSKA (reference sequence). CDR3 DNA sequence: TGCAGTGCGCCCCAGACTAGCGGGAGGACCGATGAGCAGTTCTTC. Protein product: CSAPQTSGRTDEQFF.

V and J are TRBV6-2 or TRBV6-3 and TRBJ2-1, with D tentatively TRBD2 (6 bases). This CDR3 has 15 amino acids. Trimming stripped 2 bases from V and 4 bases from J, with 12 bases between. The germline V gene has CDR1 MNHEY and CDR2 SVGEGT. The CDR3 loop is CASSYGAGLYNEQFF. DNA for the CDR3: TGTGCCAGCAGTTACGGGGCGGGGTTATACAATGAGCAGTTCTTC.

The chain has TRBV10-3 and TRBJ1-2, with D unresolved. The CDR3 sequence is 13 residues long. The germline V and J ends were trimmed by 2 bases and 2 bases, with 6 bases remaining between them. Germline V lookup: CDR1 ENHRY, CDR2 SYGVKD. The CDR3 here is CAISEPVNYGYTF. CDR3 in DNA: TGTGCCATCAGTGAGCCGGTCAACTATGGCTACACCTTC.

The V gene is TRBV20-1, the J gene TRBJ2-1; 8 bases are shared with TRBD2. Trimming removed 4 bases from V and 1 base from J; junction bases left unmatched: 6. The germline V gene encodes CDR1 DFQATT and CDR2 SNEGSKA (reference sequence). The CDR3 consists of 15 residues. Here the CDR3 DNA reads TGCAGTGCTAAGGACCCGGGGGGGTCCTACAATGAGCAGTTCTTC. Its translation is CSAKDPGGSYNEQFF.

This clonotype was detected only once. A much larger clone differs from this one at a single base, so this may be a read error. The V gene is TRBV10-3, the J gene TRBJ2-1, with 8 bases fitting TRBD1. The germline V gene has CDR1 ENHRY and CDR2 SYGVKD. There are 15 residues in the CDR3. Trimming removed 3 bases from V and 1 base from J; junction bases left unmatched: 2. The CDR3 loop is CAISDRTGSYNEQFF. The CDR3 nucleotides are TGTGCCATCAGTGATCGGACAGGGTCCTACAATGAGCAGTTCTTC.

This clonotype has more than one count but fewer than ten. The chain combines TRBV6-1 with TRBJ2-3, with D uncertain. Germline V gene lookup returns CDR1 MNHNS and CDR2 SASEGT. Trimming pared 6 bases from V and 0 bases from J, leaving 10 bases between. CDR3 length: 14 amino acids. The CDR3: CASRMKDSTDTQYF. CDR3 in DNA: TGTGCCAGCAGAATGAAGGACAGCACAGATACGCAGTATTTT.

The rearrangement joins TRBV28 to TRBJ1-3; D gene unclear. Trimming took 1 base from V and 4 from J, leaving 5 bases between them. Germline V CDR1 and CDR2: MDHEN, SYDVKM. The CDR3 sequence is 13 residues long. CDR3 DNA sequence: TGTGCCAGCAGTTTATTCACCGGAAACACCATATATTTT. This encodes CASSLFTGNTIYF.